A single sample is the source of the 22 T cell receptor beta chains below, sequenced in a study of monozygotic twins with cystic fibrosis. Clones were sequenced by immunoSEQ multiplex PCR, and TCRdb holds only the in-frame ones, with some missing. The data show 25,000 to 30,000 clones, with 90% seen just once and roughly 0.54% held by the top ten. The specimen was blood. The receptors were gathered from a girl aged 2-10 years with cystic fibrosis.

A single count supports this clone. The chain combines TRBV4-2 with TRBJ1-4; 7 bases match TRBD1. Germline CDR1 and CDR2: LGHNA and YNFKEQ. Trimming at V came to 5 bases and at J to 5 bases, leaving 5 bases not matched to a gene. The length of the CDR3 is 14 residues. The CDR3 protein is CASSTGTENEKLFF. DNA of the CDR3: TGTGCCAGCAGCACAGGGACAGAAAATGAAAAACTGTTTTTT.

The chain employs TRBV6-5 and TRBJ2-1, with TRBD2 identical over 14 bases. Trimming at V came to 2 bases and at J to 7 bases, leaving 4 bases not matched to a gene. Germline loops: CDR1 MNHEY, CDR2 SVGAGI. CDR3 size: 16 residues. The CDR3 sequence is CASSYTGLAGANEQFF. CDR3 DNA: TGTGCCAGCAGTTACACGGGACTAGCGGGGGCTAATGAGCAGTTCTTC.

In nucleotides, the CDR3 is TGTGCCAGCAGCTTCTTAGGGCCCAACACCGGGGAGCTGTTTTTT. Its protein product is CASSFLGPNTGELFF. The chain couples TRBV5-8 to TRBJ2-2; no reliable D call. Trimming took off 2 bases at V and 2 bases at J, with 10 bases between the two ends. This CDR3 comprises 15 residues. The germline V gene encodes CDR1 SGHTS and CDR2 YDEGEE.

The rearrangement joins TRBV9 to TRBJ2-5; possibly TRBD1 or TRBD2 for D (5 bases each). Germline V gene sequence: CDR1 SGDLS, CDR2 YYNGEE. This CDR3 contains 16 residues. With 1 base removed from V and 5 bases from J, the gap between germline ends came to 18 bases. In DNA form, the CDR3 reads TGTGCCAGCAGCGTAACGTCGGCAGGGAGTTCGGAGACCCAGTACTTC. It is translated as CASSVTSAGSSETQYF.

V gene TRBV6-6 combines with J gene TRBJ1-2; possible D gene TRBD1, 6 bases. The V gene lost 4 bases and the J gene lost 8 bases, with 20 bases spanning the gap. CDR1 is MNHNY and CDR2 is SVGAGI in the germline V gene (reference sequence). This CDR3 comprises 15 residues. The CDR3 DNA reads as TGTGCCAGCAGTTCCCGGACAGTCCAAGTGGGAGGCTACACCTTC. Translation gives CASSSRTVQVGGYTF.

The V and J genes are TRBV19 and TRBJ1-2, with TRBD1 matching over 10 bases. V was clipped by 7 bases and J by 2 bases; unmatched bases: 7. Per the germline V gene, CDR1 is LNHDA and CDR2 is SQIVND (reference sequence). CDR3 size: 15 residues. CDR3 sequence: CASNRDRGRNYGYTF. The CDR3 DNA sequence: TGTGCCAGTAACCGAGACAGGGGGCGAAACTATGGCTACACCTTC.

The rearrangement uses TRBV19 and TRBJ1-5; TRBD1 is a possible D gene (5 bases). Trimming pared 4 bases from V and 1 base from J, leaving 14 bases between. Germline V gene data show CDR1 as LNHDA and CDR2 as SQIVND (reference sequence). This CDR3 has 16 residues. The CDR3 is CASSTNPRASNQPQHF. Here the CDR3 DNA reads TGTGCCAGTAGTACAAATCCCAGGGCCAGCAATCAGCCCCAGCATTTT.

The genes are TRBV5-3 and TRBJ1-3, with D possibly matching TRBD1 (6 bases). TRBV5-3 is filed as an ORF, its function uncertain. The ends were cut back, 4 bases at V and 0 bases at J, with 11 bases in the middle. The CDR3 is 15 amino acids. This chain's CDR3 is CARSARTASGNTIYF. The CDR3 DNA reads TGTGCCAGAAGCGCGAGGACAGCCTCTGGAAACACCATATATTTT.

This chain uses TRBV27 with TRBJ2-1; the D gene is possibly TRBD1 (6 bases). The CDR3 has 13 residues. CDR1 MNHEY and CDR2 SMNVEV come from the germline V gene (reference sequence). The ends were cut back, 5 bases at V and 3 bases at J, with 8 bases in the middle. CDR3 amino acids: CASSNRDYNEQFF. The DNA of the CDR3 is TGTGCCAGCAGTAACAGGGACTACAATGAGCAGTTCTTC.

This clone was detected only once. The chain recombines TRBV9 with TRBJ1-2; 8 bases match TRBD1. The CDR3 is 16 amino acids. Germline loops: CDR1 SGDLS, CDR2 YYNGEE. The V segment lost 3 bases and the J segment 2 bases; nucleotides outside the gene matches: 9. The CDR3 coding sequence is TGTGCCAGCAGCGAGACCACAGGGGGTTCAAACTATGGCTACACCTTC. This sequence encodes CASSETTGGSNYGYTF. The entire variable domain, with the rest obtained from reference TRBV9 and TRBJ1-2, is as follows: DSGVTQTPKHLITATGQRVTLRCSPRSGDLSVYWYQQSLDQGLQFLIQYYNGEERAKGNILERFSAQQFPDLHSELNLSSLELGDSALYFCASSETTGGSNYGYTFGSGTRLTVV.

This chain joins TRBV29-1 and TRBJ2-7; either TRBD1 or TRBD2 may supply D (5 bases each). The CDR3 spans 14 residues. Per the germline V gene, CDR1 is SQVTM and CDR2 is ANQGSEA. The V gene lost 6 bases and the J gene lost 2 bases, with 17 bases spanning the gap. Here the CDR3 reads CSVSTGTHAYEQYF. CDR3 nucleotide sequence: TGCAGCGTATCCACCGGGACGCACGCCTACGAGCAGTACTTC.

This clone has only a few counts. The J gene is TRBJ1-4, the V gene TRBV5-1; a weak D match, TRBD1 (5 bases). Germline V gene sequence: CDR1 SGHRS, CDR2 YFSETQ. There are 12 residues in the CDR3. V was cut by 0 bases and J by 8 bases, with 5 bases left in between. The CDR3 here is CASSLDREKLFF. CDR3 bases: TGCGCCAGCAGCTTGGACAGGGAAAAACTGTTTTTT. The variable domain in full, completed from reference TRBV5-1 and TRBJ1-4, reads KAGVTQTPRYLIKTRGQQVTLSCSPISGHRSVSWYQQTPGQGLQFLFEYFSETQRNKGNFPGRFSGRQFSNSRSEMNVSTLELGDSALYLCASSLDREKLFFGSGTQLSVL.

The genes are TRBV29-1 and TRBJ2-1; maybe TRBD1 (6 bases). From germline, CDR1 is SQVTM and CDR2 ANQGSEA. CDR3 length equals 12 residues. V gave up 7 bases and J gave up 5 bases, with 12 bases separating them. CDR3 residues: CSDAGTHNEQFF. The CDR3 DNA is TGCAGCGATGCCGGGACACACAATGAGCAGTTCTTC.

The genes are TRBV2 and TRBJ2-2, with 15 bases identical to TRBD2. The CDR3 has 19 amino acids. Germline V gene sequence: CDR1 SNHLY, CDR2 FYNNEI. V lost 7 bases to trimming and J lost 3 bases; unmatched junction nucleotides: 12. CDR3 sequence reads: CASKPTGTSGGSDTGELFF. CDR3 DNA: TGTGCCAGCAAACCTACCGGGACTAGCGGGGGGTCGGACACCGGGGAGCTGTTTTTT.

The V call is TRBV18, the J call TRBJ1-1; 7 bases are shared with TRBD1. CDR3 size: 14 residues. Trimming removed 6 bases from V and 1 base from J; junction bases left unmatched: 5. Germline V gene data show CDR1 as KGHSH and CDR2 as LQKENI. Here the CDR3 DNA reads TGTGCCAGCTCCGCAGGGGGAGGGAACACTGAAGCTTTCTTT. Its protein product is CASSAGGGNTEAFF.

The chain links TRBV6-1 to TRBJ1-1; possible D gene TRBD1, 5 bases. V lost 4 bases and J lost 4, with 13 bases in between. The CDR3 has 14 amino acids. The germline V gene encodes CDR1 MNHNS and CDR2 SASEGT. The CDR3 sequence is CASSVKGPITEAFF. The DNA of the CDR3 is TGTGCCAGCAGTGTTAAGGGGCCGATCACTGAAGCTTTCTTT.

This clone was counted once. The gene calls are TRBV5-1 and TRBJ2-1, with unresolved D. The CDR3 has 13 amino acids. V dropped 1 base and J dropped 3 bases, with 5 bases sitting between them. From germline, CDR1 is SGHRS and CDR2 YFSETQ. This CDR3 reads CASSLLFYNEQFF. Written as DNA, the CDR3 is TGCGCCAGCAGCTTGTTGTTCTACAATGAGCAGTTCTTC. The full variable domain, in which reference TRBV5-1 and TRBJ2-1 provide the parts outside the CDR3, is KAGVTQTPRYLIKTRGQQVTLSCSPISGHRSVSWYQQTPGQGLQFLFEYFSETQRNKGNFPGRFSGRQFSNSRSEMNVSTLELGDSALYLCASSLLFYNEQFFGPGTRLTVL.

The chain has TRBV6-5 and TRBJ2-7; 9 bases are shared with TRBD1. Trimming at V came to 6 bases and at J to 3 bases, leaving 9 bases not matched to a gene. This CDR3 has 15 residues. The germline CDR1 and CDR2 sequences are MNHEY and SVGAGI. The CDR3 region has the DNA TGTGCCAGCAGGACGAACAGGGGGCTGATCTACGAGCAGTACTTC. Its protein product is CASRTNRGLIYEQYF.

The rearrangement links TRBV5-1 to TRBJ2-2; 7 bases map to TRBD1. This CDR3 region has 15 residues. V lost 7 bases, J lost 0 bases, and 6 bases stayed unmatched. Germline V CDR1 and CDR2: SGHRS, YFSETQ. The CDR3: CASDPGQTNTGELFF. CDR3 coding DNA: TGCGCCAGCGATCCGGGACAGACGAACACCGGGGAGCTGTTTTTT.

This chain uses TRBV11-2 with TRBJ2-7; the match to TRBD1 covers 9 bases. The CDR3 spans 16 residues. CDR1 and CDR2 (germline): SGHAT, FQNNGV. V shed 5 bases and J 5 bases; nucleotides not matched to a gene: 13. CDR3 sequence reads: CASSRTPGQGTHEQYF. The CDR3 region has the DNA TGTGCCAGCAGCCGCACCCCGGGACAGGGTACCCACGAGCAGTACTTC.

The chain joins TRBV2 to TRBJ2-3; tentative D call: TRBD2 (6 bases). Between the trimmed V and J ends, which lost 8 bases and 3 bases, there was a span of 15 bases. CDR3 length equals 14 residues. The germline CDR1 and CDR2 sequences are SNHLY and FYNNEI. CDR3 region: CASGFRGMTDTQYF. CDR3 bases: TGTGCCAGCGGATTTCGGGGGATGACAGATACGCAGTATTTT.

This clone appeared a single time. This chain links TRBV6-1 with TRBJ2-7; 8 positions match TRBD2. Germline V gives CDR1 MNHNS, CDR2 SASEGT. Trimming at V came to 6 bases and at J to 3 bases, leaving 7 bases not matched to a gene. The CDR3 contains 14 residues. CDR3 loop: CASSLSGNYYEQYF. In nucleotides, the CDR3 is TGTGCCAGCAGCCTTAGCGGGAATTACTACGAGCAGTACTTC.